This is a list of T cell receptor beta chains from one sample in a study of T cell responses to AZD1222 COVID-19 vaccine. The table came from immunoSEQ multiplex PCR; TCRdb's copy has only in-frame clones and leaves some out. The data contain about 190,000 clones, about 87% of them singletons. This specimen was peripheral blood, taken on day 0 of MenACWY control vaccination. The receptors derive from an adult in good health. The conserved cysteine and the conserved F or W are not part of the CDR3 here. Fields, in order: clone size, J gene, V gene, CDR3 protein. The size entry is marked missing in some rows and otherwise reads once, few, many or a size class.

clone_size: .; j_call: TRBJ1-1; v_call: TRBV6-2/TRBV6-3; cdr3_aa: ASSAPGSGPEAF
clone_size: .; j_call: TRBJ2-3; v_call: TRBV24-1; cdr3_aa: ATSGSRGDTQY
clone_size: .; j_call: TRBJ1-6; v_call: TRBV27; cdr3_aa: ASSLGGKNSPLH
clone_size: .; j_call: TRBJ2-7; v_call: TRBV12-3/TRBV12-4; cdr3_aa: ASSPGGLEQY
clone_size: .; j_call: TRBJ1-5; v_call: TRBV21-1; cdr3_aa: ASSKTRQSDNQPQH
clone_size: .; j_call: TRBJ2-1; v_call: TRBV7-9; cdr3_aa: ASRSTGDNEQF
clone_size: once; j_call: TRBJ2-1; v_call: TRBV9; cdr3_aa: ASSVAGGNFNEQF
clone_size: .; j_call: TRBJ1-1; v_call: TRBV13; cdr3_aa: ASARQFNTEAF
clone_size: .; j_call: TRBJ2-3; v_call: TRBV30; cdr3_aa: AWRAFDTDTQY
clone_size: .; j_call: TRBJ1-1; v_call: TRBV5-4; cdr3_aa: ASSIIAGGGEAF
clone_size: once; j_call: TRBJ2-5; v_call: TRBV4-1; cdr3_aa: ASSQQLQETQY
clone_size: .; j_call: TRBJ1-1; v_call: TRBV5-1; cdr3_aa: ASSNPGTGVTEAF
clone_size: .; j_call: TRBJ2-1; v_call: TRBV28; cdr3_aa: ASSNRTPGGPPYNEQF
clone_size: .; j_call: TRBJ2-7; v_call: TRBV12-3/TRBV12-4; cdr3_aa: ASSVGAGYEQY
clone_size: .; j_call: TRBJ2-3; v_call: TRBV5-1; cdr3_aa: ASTEGGSLTDTQY
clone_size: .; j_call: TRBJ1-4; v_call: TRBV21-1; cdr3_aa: ASSDLLATRCIEKLF
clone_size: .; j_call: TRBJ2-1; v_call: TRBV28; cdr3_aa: ASSPPSVAYNEQF
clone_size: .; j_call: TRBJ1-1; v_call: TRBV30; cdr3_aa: AWSVLGGSEAF
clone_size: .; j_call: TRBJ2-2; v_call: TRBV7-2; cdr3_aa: ASSSEPERGAITGELF
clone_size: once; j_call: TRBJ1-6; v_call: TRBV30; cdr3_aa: ALRAGNSPLH
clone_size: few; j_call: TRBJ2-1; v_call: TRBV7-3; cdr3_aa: ASSPGLAVNEQF
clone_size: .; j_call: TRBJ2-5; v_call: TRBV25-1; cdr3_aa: ASSPSPGQGPQETQY
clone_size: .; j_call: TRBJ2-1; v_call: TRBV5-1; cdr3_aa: ASSDGQGSNEQF
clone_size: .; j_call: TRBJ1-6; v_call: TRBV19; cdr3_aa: ASNGPGQHNSPLH
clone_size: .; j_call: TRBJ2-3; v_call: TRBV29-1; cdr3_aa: SVFREAQY
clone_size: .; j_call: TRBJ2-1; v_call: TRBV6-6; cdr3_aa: ASSYGRQGTYNEQF
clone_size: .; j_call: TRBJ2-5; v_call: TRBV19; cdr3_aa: ASSILGPAGQETQY